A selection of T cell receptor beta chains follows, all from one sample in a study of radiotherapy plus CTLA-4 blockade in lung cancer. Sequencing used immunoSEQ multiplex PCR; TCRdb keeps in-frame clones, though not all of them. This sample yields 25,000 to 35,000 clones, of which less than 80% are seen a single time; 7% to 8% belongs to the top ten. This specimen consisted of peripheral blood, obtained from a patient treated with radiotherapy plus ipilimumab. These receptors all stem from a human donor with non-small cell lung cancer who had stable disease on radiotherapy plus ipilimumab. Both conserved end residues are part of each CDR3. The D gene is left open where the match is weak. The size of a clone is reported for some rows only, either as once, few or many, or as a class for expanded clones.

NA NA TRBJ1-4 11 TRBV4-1 CASSQEGTSVF TGCGCCAGCAGCCAAGAGGGTACGTCGGTTTTT
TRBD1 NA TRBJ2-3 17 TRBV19 CASSIGTAQGKADTQYF TGTGCCAGTAGTATAGGGACCGCACAGGGGAAAGCAGATACGCAGTATTTT
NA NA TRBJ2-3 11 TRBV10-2 CASSLKHNQYF TGCGCCAGCAGCTTAAAGCACAACCAGTATTTT
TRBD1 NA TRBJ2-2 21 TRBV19 CASKDRGQGARSPHNTGELFF TGTGCCAGTAAAGATCGCGGACAGGGGGCGAGGAGTCCGCATAATACCGGGGAGCTGTTTTTT
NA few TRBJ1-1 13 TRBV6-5 CASSERVVTEAFF TGTGCCAGCAGTGAACGCGTGGTCACTGAAGCTTTCTTT
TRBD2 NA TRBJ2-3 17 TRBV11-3 CASSPAEAGRGADTQYF TGTGCCAGCAGCCCAGCTGAGGCAGGGAGGGGCGCAGATACGCAGTATTTT
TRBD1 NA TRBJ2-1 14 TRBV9 CASSVGGQGNEQFF TGTGCCAGCAGCGTAGGGGGACAGGGTAATGAGCAGTTCTTC
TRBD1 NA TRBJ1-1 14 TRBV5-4 CASGTQGASTEAFF TGTGCCAGCGGGACCCAGGGGGCGAGCACTGAAGCTTTCTTT
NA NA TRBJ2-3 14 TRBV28 CASSPGPYTDTQYF TGTGCCAGCAGTCCGGGCCCCTACACAGATACGCAGTATTTT
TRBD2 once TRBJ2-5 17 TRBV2 CASKEGLAGAPQETQYF TGTGCCAGCAAAGAGGGGCTAGCGGGGGCCCCCCAAGAGACCCAGTACTTC
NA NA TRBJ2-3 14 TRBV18 CASSPFLASDTQYF TGTGCCAGCTCACCTTTCCTAGCCTCAGATACGCAGTATTTT
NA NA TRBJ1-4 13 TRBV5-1 CASSLGIQEKLFF TGCGCCAGCAGTCTGGGGATTCAAGAAAAACTGTTTTTT
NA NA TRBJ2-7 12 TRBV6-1 CASSPTNYEQYF TGTGCCAGCAGCCCGACTAACTACGAGCAGTACTTC
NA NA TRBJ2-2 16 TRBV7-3 CASSLMAGDLTGELFF TGTGCCAGCAGCTTAATGGCAGGGGATCTGACCGGGGAGCTGTTTTTT
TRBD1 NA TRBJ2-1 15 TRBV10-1 CASSDLQGARDEQFF TGCGCCAGCAGTGATCTCCAGGGGGCTCGCGATGAGCAGTTCTTC
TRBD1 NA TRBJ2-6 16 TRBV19 CATTRQGAGGANVLTF TGTGCCACCACTAGACAGGGGGCTGGTGGGGCCAACGTCCTGACTTTC
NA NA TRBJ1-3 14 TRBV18 CASSPGNSGNTIYF TGTGCCAGCTCACCCGGAAACTCTGGAAACACCATATATTTT
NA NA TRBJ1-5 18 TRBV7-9 CASSSSAGGPYSNQPQHF TGTGCCAGCAGCTCCTCAGCGGGCGGTCCTTATAGCAATCAGCCCCAGCATTTT
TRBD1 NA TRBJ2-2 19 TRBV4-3 CASSQRPSGTGSNTGELFF TGCGCCAGCAGCCAGAGGCCCTCCGGGACAGGGTCGAACACCGGGGAGCTGTTTTTT
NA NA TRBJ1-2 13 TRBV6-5 CASRPGLNYGYTF TGTGCCAGCAGGCCGGGACTTAACTATGGCTACACCTTC
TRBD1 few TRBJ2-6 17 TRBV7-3 CASSLTGQGTGANVLTF TGTGCCAGCAGCTTAACGGGACAGGGGACCGGGGCCAACGTCCTGACTTTC
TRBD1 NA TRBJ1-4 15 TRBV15 CATSREGTGSEKLFF TGTGCCACCAGCAGAGAGGGGACAGGGAGTGAAAAACTGTTTTTT
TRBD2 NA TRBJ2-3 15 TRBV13 CASSPLSGVTDTQYF TGTGCCAGCAGCCCGCTTAGCGGGGTCACAGATACGCAGTATTTT
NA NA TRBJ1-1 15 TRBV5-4 CASTPGRIENTEAFF TGTGCCAGCACCCCCGGGAGGATCGAGAACACTGAAGCTTTCTTT
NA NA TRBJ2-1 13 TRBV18 CASSVTDSFEQFF TGTGCCAGCTCAGTTACGGACAGTTTTGAGCAGTTCTTC
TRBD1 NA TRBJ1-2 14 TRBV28 CASSSLGQGGGYTF TGTGCCAGCAGCAGCTTGGGACAGGGGGGTGGCTACACCTTC
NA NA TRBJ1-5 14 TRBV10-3 CAISWGPFNQPQHF TGTGCCATCAGTTGGGGACCTTTTAATCAGCCCCAGCATTTT
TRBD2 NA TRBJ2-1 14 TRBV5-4 CASRATSGDNEQFF TGTGCCAGCAGGGCAACTAGCGGGGACAATGAGCAGTTCTTC
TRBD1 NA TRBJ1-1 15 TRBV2 CASSPDRGRGTEAFF TGTGCCAGCAGCCCAGACAGGGGGCGAGGCACTGAAGCTTTCTTT
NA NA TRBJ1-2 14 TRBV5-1 CASSLDSTNYGYTF TGCGCCAGCAGCTTAGACAGCACTAACTATGGCTACACCTTC
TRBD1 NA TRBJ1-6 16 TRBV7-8 CASSSTGFTYNSPLHF TGTGCCAGCAGCTCGACAGGGTTCACCTATAATTCACCCCTCCACTTT
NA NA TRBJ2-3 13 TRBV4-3 CASSSAATDTQYF TGCGCCAGCAGCTCAGCAGCCACAGATACGCAGTATTTT
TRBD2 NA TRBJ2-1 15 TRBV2 CASRSGLAGPNEQFF TGTGCCAGCAGGTCGGGACTAGCGGGCCCAAATGAGCAGTTCTTC
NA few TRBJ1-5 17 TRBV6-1 CASSGGGKGGRNQPQHF TGTGCCAGCAGTGGTGGAGGTAAAGGGGGGCGCAATCAGCCCCAGCATTTT
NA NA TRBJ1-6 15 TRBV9 CASRPGMSPNSALHF TGTGCCAGCAGACCTGGGATGAGTCCGAATTCGGCCCTCCACTTT
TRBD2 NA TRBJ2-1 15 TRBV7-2 CASSSDSGRYNEQFF TGTGCCAGCAGCTCCGACAGCGGGAGATACAATGAGCAGTTCTTC
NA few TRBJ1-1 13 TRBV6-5 CASSLRAAPGAFF TGTGCCAGCAGTCTCCGTGCAGCCCCCGGAGCTTTCTTT
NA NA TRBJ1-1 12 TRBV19 CAMTKGNTEAFF TGTGCCATGACGAAGGGGAACACTGAAGCTTTCTTT
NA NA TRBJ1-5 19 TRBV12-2 CASRLARSMRFLSNQPQHF TGTGCAAGTCGCTTAGCCCGTTCGATGCGGTTCCTTAGCAATCAGCCCCAGCATTTT
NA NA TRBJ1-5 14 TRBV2 CASSEWQWNQPQHF TGTGCCAGCAGTGAGTGGCAGTGGAATCAGCCCCAGCATTTT
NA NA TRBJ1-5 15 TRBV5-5 CASSLGRYSNQPQHF TGTGCCAGCAGCTTGGGCAGATATAGCAATCAGCCCCAGCATTTT
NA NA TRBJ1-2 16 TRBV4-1 CASSQEVAGRNYGYTF TGCGCCAGCAGCCAAGAGGTGGCTGGGCGTAACTATGGCTACACCTTC
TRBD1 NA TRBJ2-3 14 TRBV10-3 CAITGTGVTDTQYF TGTGCCATCACCGGGACAGGGGTCACAGATACGCAGTATTTT
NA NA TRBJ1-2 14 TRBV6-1 CASSERGPNYGYTF TGTGCCAGCAGTGAGAGGGGACCTAACTATGGCTACACCTTC
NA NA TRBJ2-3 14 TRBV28 CASKVVGNTDTQYF TGTGCCAGCAAGGTGGTAGGAAATACAGATACGCAGTATTTT
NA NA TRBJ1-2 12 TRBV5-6 CASSEGEYGYTF TGTGCCAGCAGCGAAGGGGAATATGGCTACACCTTC
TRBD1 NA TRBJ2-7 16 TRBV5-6 CASRSRFLTGSREQYF TGTGCCAGCAGATCTCGGTTTCTGACAGGGTCAAGAGAGCAGTACTTC
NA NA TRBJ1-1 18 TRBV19 CASSIFPGVGIMNTEAFF TGTGCCAGTAGTATTTTCCCCGGGGTTGGAATCATGAACACTGAAGCTTTCTTT
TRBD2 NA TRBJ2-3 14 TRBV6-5 CASKRGGRTDTQYF TGTGCCAGCAAGCGGGGGGGACGGACAGATACGCAGTATTTT
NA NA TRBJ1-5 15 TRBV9 CASSVGQGPNQPQHF TGTGCCAGCAGCGTAGGGCAGGGTCCGAATCAGCCCCAGCATTTT
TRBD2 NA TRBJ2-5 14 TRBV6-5 CASSPGGRGETQYF TGTGCCAGCAGCCCCGGGGGGAGGGGAGAGACCCAGTACTTC
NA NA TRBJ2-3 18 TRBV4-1 CASSHPMGGHRSTDTQYF TGCGCCAGCAGCCATCCTATGGGGGGGCATCGGAGCACAGATACGCAGTATTTT
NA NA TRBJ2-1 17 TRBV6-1 CASSGSGVGRVNNEQFF TGTGCCAGCAGTGGCTCCGGTGTGGGACGAGTCAACAATGAGCAGTTCTTC
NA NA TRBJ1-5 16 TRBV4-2 CASSQAGGDAYQPQHF TGTGCCAGCAGCCAAGCGGGAGGAGATGCTTATCAGCCCCAGCATTTT
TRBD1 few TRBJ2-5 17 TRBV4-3 CASSQDGIGDSQETQYF TGCGCCAGCAGCCAAGATGGGATCGGGGACAGCCAAGAGACCCAGTACTTC
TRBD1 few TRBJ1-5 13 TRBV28 CASSTGGEPVQHF TGTGCCAGCAGTACAGGGGGCGAGCCGGTCCAGCATTTT
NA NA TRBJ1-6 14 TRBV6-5 CASSYRDIGSPLHF TGTGCCAGCAGCTACAGGGATATAGGCTCACCCCTCCACTTT
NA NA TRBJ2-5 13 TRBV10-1 CASSEGLQETQYF TGCGCCAGCAGTGAGGGACTCCAAGAGACCCAGTACTTC
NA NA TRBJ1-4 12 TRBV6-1 CASNGNSEKLFF TGTGCCAGCAACGGCAACAGCGAAAAACTGTTTTTT
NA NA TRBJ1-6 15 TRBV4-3 CASSPSTGSLSPLHF TGCGCCAGCAGCCCCTCCACCGGGAGCCTTTCACCCCTCCACTTT